The subject of this entry is one T cell receptor beta chain. Assay: immunoSEQ multiplex PCR; the TCRdb copy retains only in-frame clones and omits some. This repertoire shows under 95,000 clones, approximately 80% found once; its top ten account for around 0.72%. The data were obtained in a study of radiotherapy plus CTLA-4 blockade in lung cancer. Study as a whole: Overall, 18% of patients showed an objective response, while 31% attained disease control.

The CDR3 totals 15 residues. Germline V lookup: CDR1 SGDLS, CDR2 YYNGEE. Losses at the gene ends were 2 bases for V and 6 bases for J; bases not matched to a gene: 3. This sample comprised peripheral blood, obtained from a patient treated with radiotherapy plus ipilimumab. This clonotype originated in a human donor with non-small cell lung cancer who had stable disease on radiotherapy plus ipilimumab. This sequence joins TRBV9 and TRBJ1-6, with 9 bases identical to TRBD1. Here the CDR3 reads CASSVSGQGNSPLHF. The CDR3 region has the DNA TGTGCCAGCAGCGTGTCGGGACAGGGTAATTCACCCCTCCACTTT.